Each of the 31 T cell receptor beta chains below was sequenced from the same sample in a study of neurological immune-mediated disorders. The time point denotes: longitudinal time-point 1 (baseline). MiXCR, applied by TCRdb to the 5' RACE reads, yields one record per CDR3 protein. The sample has under 40,000 distinct CDR3 sequences, more than 3% seen once. Sequenced material: PBMCs. The receptors derive from a woman aged 60-75 years with multiple sclerosis.

This clonotype was counted at least ten times. The rearrangement uses TRBV3-1 and TRBJ2-2; D is ambiguous. The CDR3 loop spans 14 amino acids. Deletions cut 4 bases from V and 2 bases from J, with 8 bases between. The germline gives CDR1 LGHDT, CDR2 YNNKEL (reference sequence). DNA for the CDR3: TGTGCCAGCAGCCCTTTGCTCAACACCGGGGAGCTGTTTTTT. It specifies CASSPLLNTGELFF.

This clonotype was observed a handful of times. A junction end diverges from the germline sequence, so it may reflect a read error. The chain has TRBV7-2 and TRBJ1-5; TRBD1 might be the D (6 bases). Germline CDR1 and CDR2: SGHTA and FQGNSA. The CDR3 loop spans 15 amino acids. In nucleotides, the CDR3 is TGTGCCAGCAGCTTAGAGGCAGGGGAGGACAAGACCCAGAATTTT. Its protein is CASSLEAGEDKTQNF.

This clonotype was seen many times. The chain combines TRBV29-1 with TRBJ1-4, with D perhaps matching TRBD1 (6 bases). V was shortened by 5 bases and J by 7 bases, with 17 bases between the two germline ends. This CDR3 has 14 amino acids. Germline-derived CDR1 and CDR2 are SQVTM and ANQGSEA. CDR3 protein: CSVLRGGEGEKLFF. The CDR3 DNA reads as TGCAGCGTTCTCCGGGGGGGCGAAGGTGAAAAACTGTTTTTT.

In its sample, this clonotype was seen many times. J is TRBJ1-1 and V is TRBV5-1; D call uncertain. V lost 7 bases, J lost 0 bases, and 16 bases lay in between. Germline values: CDR1 SGHRS, CDR2 YFSETQ. The CDR3 contains 15 residues. CDR3 bases: TGCGCCAGCCACAGTAGGACGGGGATGAACACTGAAGCTTTCTTT. Translation gives CASHSRTGMNTEAFF.

The chain links TRBV5-6 to TRBJ1-1; maybe TRBD1 (5 bases). V was cut by 4 bases and J by 1 base, with 11 bases left in between. The germline CDR1 and CDR2 sequences are SGHDT and YYEEEE. The CDR3 covers 14 residues. CDR3 in DNA: TGTGCCAGCAGCCGAACGGGGGGGAACACTGAAGCTTTCTTT. Encoded protein: CASSRTGGNTEAFF.

At least ten counts were recorded for this clonotype. The chain has TRBV5-1 and TRBJ1-6, with no clear D. Germline-derived CDR1 and CDR2 are SGHRS and YFSETQ. The V and J ends lost 4 bases and 5 bases respectively, with 16 bases between them. The CDR3 contains 16 residues. This chain's CDR3 is CASSPRVTENNSPLHF. CDR3 nucleotides: TGCGCCAGCAGCCCACGGGTGACGGAAAATAATTCACCCCTCCACTTT.

This clonotype was observed at least ten times. The chain links TRBV5-6 to TRBJ2-2; unclear D gene. Trimming cost V 0 bases and J 5 bases, with 5 bases left between them. The CDR3 sequence is 13 residues long. Germline V gene data show CDR1 as SGHDT and CDR2 as YYEEEE. CDR3 bases: TGTGCCAGCAGCTTGGCGTGGACCGGGGAGCTGTTTTTT. This sequence encodes CASSLAWTGELFF.

This clonotype was seen ten or more times. The chain employs TRBV12-3 or TRBV12-4 and TRBJ2-1; 7 positions match TRBD1. The length of the CDR3 is 12 residues. Trimming cost V 4 bases and J 12 bases; bases outside gene matches: 6. The CDR3 DNA reads as TGTGCCAGCAGTTCAGGGGGACCTTGGCAGTTCTTC. It yields the protein CASSSGGPWQFF.

This clonotype occurred many times. This chain links TRBV5-1 with TRBJ2-1; no reliable D call. In germline, CDR1 is SGHRS, CDR2 YFSETQ. V was shortened by 4 bases and J by 6 bases, with 8 bases between the two germline ends. The CDR3 covers 12 residues. CDR3 loop: CASSEGPNEQFF. The CDR3 bases are TGCGCCAGCAGCGAAGGGCCCAATGAGCAGTTCTTC.

In this sample, this clonotype turned up many times. The chain uses TRBV20-1 and TRBJ1-1; possible D gene TRBD1, 5 bases. Germline CDR1 DFQATT, CDR2 SNEGSKA (reference sequence). V was pared by 0 bases and J by 5 bases, with 10 bases between. The CDR3 has 13 amino acids. CDR3 amino acids: CSARDRGRTEAFF. DNA of the CDR3: TGCAGTGCTAGAGATCGGGGACGAACTGAAGCTTTCTTT.

This clonotype has a count of ten or more. As DNA, the CDR3 is TGCAGCGTTGAAAAGGACAGGGGGCTTTCCAATGAGCAGTTCTTC. Translated, it gives CSVEKDRGLSNEQFF. The gene calls are TRBV29-1 and TRBJ2-1; the match to TRBD1 covers 11 bases. Germline values: CDR1 SQVTM, CDR2 ANQGSEA. V gave up 2 bases and J gave up 6 bases; unmatched junction bases: 6. The CDR3 has 15 residues.

On this clonotype itself: Being one base from a much bigger clone, this may be a read error. This chain uses TRBV19 with TRBJ1-1, with 12 positions matching TRBD1. The V and J ends lost 7 bases and 9 bases, in that order; junction bases with no gene match: 9. CDR1 LNHDA and CDR2 SQIVND come from the germline V gene (reference sequence). The CDR3 runs 14 residues. The CDR3 DNA sequence: TGTGCCAGTACCGACCCGGGACAGGGGGCGCAAGCTTTCTTT. It codes for CASTDPGQGAQAFF.

The sample holds many counts of this clonotype. The rearrangement joins TRBV5-1 to TRBJ2-6, with D perhaps TRBD1 or TRBD2 (6 bases each). The germline V and J ends were trimmed by 5 bases and 0 bases, with 12 bases remaining between them. This CDR3 contains 16 residues. Germline assignment: CDR1 SGHRS and CDR2 YFSETQ. The CDR3 reads CASSEGGSSGANVLTF. Written as DNA, the CDR3 is TGCGCCAGCAGTGAGGGGGGAAGCTCTGGGGCCAACGTCCTGACTTTC. Full variable domain (missing parts from reference TRBV5-1 and TRBJ2-6): KAGVTQTPRYLIKTRGQQVTLSCSPISGHRSVSWYQQTPGQGLQFLFEYFSETQRNKGNFPGRFSGRQFSNSRSEMNVSTLELGDSALYLCASSEGGSSGANVLTFGAGSRLTVL.

A remark on this clonotype: Lacking the conserved final phenylalanine or tryptophan, this CDR3 likely reflects a read error. This sequence joins TRBV28 and TRBJ1-2; TRBD1 agrees at 7 bases. After removal of 3 bases from V and 8 bases from J, the junction contained 9 bases not matched to a gene. The CDR3 has 14 amino acids. CDR1 and CDR2 (germline): MDHEN, SYDVKM. The CDR3 loop reads CASSFYRGRPGYTN. As DNA, the CDR3 is TGTGCCAGCAGTTTTTACAGGGGACGACCCGGCTACACCAAC.

This clonotype was picked up many times. This chain links TRBV18 with TRBJ2-1; 10 nucleotides match TRBD1. Germline assignment: CDR1 KGHSH and CDR2 LQKENI. The CDR3 has 17 residues. J gave up 4 bases and V 0 bases, and 6 bases lay outside the gene matches. CDR3 DNA sequence: TGTGCCAGCTCACCACCGGGACAGGGGAATGGATACAATGAGCAGTTCTTC. The encoded protein is CASSPPGQGNGYNEQFF.

The sample holds many counts of this clonotype. CDR3 protein: CASSLEASARTQYF. The CDR3 DNA is TGTGCCAGCAGCTTAGAGGCGTCAGCCCGAACGCAGTATTTT. The V and J genes are TRBV7-9 and TRBJ2-3; D is ambiguous. The CDR3 extends over 14 amino acids. Trimming cost V 1 base and J 9 bases, with 14 bases left between them. In germline, CDR1 is SEHNR, CDR2 FQNEAQ (reference sequence).

This clonotype occurred many times. V is TRBV5-1 and J is TRBJ2-1, with no clear D. There are 14 residues in the CDR3. The ends were cut back, 2 bases at V and 0 bases at J, with 6 bases in the middle. Germline V CDR1 and CDR2: SGHRS, YFSETQ. As DNA, the CDR3 is TGCGCCAGCAGCTTTGGGAACTCCTACAATGAGCAGTTCTTC. Amino acids: CASSFGNSYNEQFF.

Many counts were recorded for this clonotype. The V gene is TRBV6-6, the J gene TRBJ1-4; D unresolved. The CDR3 length is 16 residues. V was clipped by 2 bases and J by 8 bases, with 18 bases between them. Germline-derived CDR1 and CDR2 are MNHNY and SVGAGI (reference sequence). The CDR3 loop reads CASSYPAAGTSEKLFF. CDR3 nucleotides: TGTGCCAGCAGTTACCCGGCGGCGGGAACCTCAGAAAAACTGTTTTTT.

This clonotype was seen repeatedly, ten times or more. The chain combines TRBV7-9 with TRBJ1-1, with TRBD1 as a possible D gene (5 bases). The CDR3 covers 14 residues. Trimming stripped 5 bases from V and 0 bases from J, with 10 bases between. Germline CDR1 and CDR2: SEHNR and FQNEAQ (reference sequence). As DNA, the CDR3 is TGTGCCAGCAGCATCAGGGAGGTGAACACTGAAGCTTTCTTT. It codes for CASSIREVNTEAFF.

In its sample, this clonotype was seen many times. This chain connects TRBV4-1 to TRBJ2-7, with D tentatively TRBD2 (5 bases). Germline assignment: CDR1 MGHRA and CDR2 YSYEKL. Between the trimmed V and J ends, which lost 2 bases and 6 bases, there was a span of 8 bases. The CDR3 extends over 12 amino acids. This CDR3 reads CASSQISAEQYF. The DNA for the CDR3 is TGCGCCAGCAGCCAAATTAGCGCCGAGCAGTACTTC.

There are many counts of this clonotype. The genes are TRBV29-1 and TRBJ1-3; D remains ambiguous. V lost 4 bases to trimming and J lost 1 base, with 11 bases between them. This CDR3 contains 14 residues. Germline V gene sequence: CDR1 SQVTM, CDR2 ANQGSEA. CDR3 region: CSVGEGLSGNTIYF. For the CDR3, the DNA is TGCAGCGTTGGTGAGGGTCTGTCTGGAAACACCATATATTTT.

This clonotype occurred a few times. DNA for the CDR3: TGCGCCAGCAGTGAGATGCGACTAGCGGGGAGTGTGGGCAAAAACATTCAGTACTTC. Translation: CASSEMRLAGSVGKNIQYF. The V gene is TRBV10-1, the J gene TRBJ2-4; 11 bases align to TRBD2. The germline V gene encodes CDR1 WNHNN and CDR2 SYGVQD (reference sequence). The CDR3 sequence is 19 residues long. After removal of 2 bases from V and 3 bases from J, the junction contained 12 bases not matched to a gene.

This clonotype came up many times. V and J are TRBV5-1 and TRBJ1-5; tentative D call: TRBD1 (5 bases). Trimming stripped 0 bases from V and 6 bases from J, with 10 bases between. Germline V gene data show CDR1 as SGHRS and CDR2 as YFSETQ. The CDR3 has 14 amino acids. The CDR3 DNA reads as TGCGCCAGCAGCTTGGCAGGGAGGGGTCAGCCCCAGCATTTT. Translation gives CASSLAGRGQPQHF.

This clonotype was observed many times. The chain carries TRBV30 and TRBJ2-3; unclear D gene. The CDR3 length is 14 residues. Trimming removed 4 bases at V and 6 bases at J, with 17 bases between. CDR1 is GTSNPN, CDR2 SVGIG, per germline (reference sequence). For the CDR3, the DNA is TGTGCCTGGAAGGTAGGCCTTCCGAAGGATACGCAGTATTTT. Protein: CAWKVGLPKDTQYF.

This clonotype was found a few times. Likely a read error: the CDR3 ends without its conserved phenylalanine or tryptophan. The gene calls are TRBV7-6 and TRBJ1-5, with D uncertain. Between the trimmed V and J ends, which lost 5 bases and 4 bases, there was a span of 15 bases. Germline loops: CDR1 SGHVS, CDR2 FNYEAQ. The CDR3 sequence is 15 residues long. The CDR3 sequence is CASSEGGLNNQPQHN. For the CDR3, the DNA is TGTGCCAGCAGCGAGGGAGGGCTGAATAATCAGCCCCAGCATAAT.

This clonotype showed up many times. The chain is built from TRBV5-1 and TRBJ2-7; possible D gene TRBD1, 6 bases. V lost 2 bases and J lost 2, with 11 bases in between. Germline CDR1 reads SGHRS; CDR2 reads YFSETQ. The CDR3 extends over 14 amino acids. CDR3: CASSLQGSAYEQYF. The CDR3 DNA follows: TGCGCCAGCAGCTTACAGGGAAGTGCCTACGAGCAGTACTTC.

This clonotype was recorded at least ten times. The chain has TRBV5-5 and TRBJ2-1; D ambiguous. The CDR3 is 12 amino acids. V was clipped by 0 bases and J by 12 bases, with 10 bases between them. CDR1 and CDR2 from the germline V gene are SGHKS and YYEKEE (reference sequence). The CDR3 sequence is CASSLATVAQFF. Here the CDR3 DNA reads TGTGCCAGCAGCTTGGCTACAGTAGCGCAGTTCTTC.

At least ten counts were recorded for this clonotype. The rearrangement links TRBV7-2 to TRBJ2-3, with D uncertain. V was clipped by 3 bases and J by 6 bases, with 7 bases between them. CDR3 length: 12 residues. In germline, CDR1 is SGHTA, CDR2 FQGNSA. DNA for the CDR3: TGTGCCAGCAGCTTGGTGGGGGATACGCAGTATTTT. This sequence encodes CASSLVGDTQYF.

This clonotype was observed at least ten times. V and J are TRBV7-8 and TRBJ2-5; D may be TRBD1 or TRBD2 (6 bases each). V lost 4 bases and J 2 bases, leaving 17 bases between the germline ends. The CDR3 extends over 16 amino acids. Germline-derived CDR1 and CDR2 are SGHVS and FQNEAQ. This CDR3 reads CASSSQRRGVQETQYF. The CDR3 DNA sequence: TGTGCCAGCAGCTCTCAGCGTAGGGGGGTTCAAGAGACCCAGTACTTC.

This clonotype was counted at least ten times. The V gene is TRBV20-1, the J gene TRBJ1-2; D gene unclear. V dropped 3 bases and J dropped 2 bases, with 7 bases sitting between them. CDR3 length equals 12 residues. Per germline, CDR1 DFQATT and CDR2 SNEGSKA (reference sequence). The CDR3 DNA sequence: TGCAGTGCTAGTCCAGAAAACTATGGCTACACCTTC. Translation: CSASPENYGYTF.

This clonotype has at least ten counts. The chain joins TRBV10-3 to TRBJ1-5; the D is unclear. From germline, CDR1 is ENHRY and CDR2 SYGVKD. V was cut by 4 bases and J by 5 bases, with 12 bases left in between. The CDR3 extends over 14 amino acids. The CDR3 here is CAISAAGGDQPQHF. The CDR3 bases are TGTGCCATCAGTGCGGCAGGTGGAGATCAGCCCCAGCATTTT.